These 22 T cell receptor beta chains were all obtained from the same sample, sequenced in a study of blood T cell repertoires in COVID-19. Sequencing used immunoSEQ multiplex PCR; TCRdb keeps in-frame clones, though not all of them. The profile shows around 260,000 clones, 84% of them singletons. The sample taken for sequencing was peripheral blood. The origin of the receptors is a man between 60 and 75 years old with acute or convalescent COVID-19.

This sequence joins TRBV29-1 and TRBJ1-2, with unresolved D. The CDR3 covers 13 residues. In germline, CDR1 is SQVTM, CDR2 ANQGSEA. The ends were cut back, 3 bases at V and 5 bases at J, with 13 bases in the middle. The CDR3 bases are TGCAGCGTTGATATGGGAGTTAGGTATGGCTACACCTTC. Residues: CSVDMGVRYGYTF.

V is TRBV5-6 and J is TRBJ1-3; D perhaps matches TRBD1 (6 bases). Germline V lookup: CDR1 SGHDT, CDR2 YYEEEE. V lost 4 bases and J lost 0, with 11 bases in between. The CDR3 covers 15 residues. The CDR3 bases are TGTGCCAGCAGCCACGACAGGTTCTCTGGAAACACCATATATTTT. Translated, it gives CASSHDRFSGNTIYF.

The CDR3: CASSPSRDSPPQYF. DNA of the CDR3: TGTGCCAGCTCACCATCCCGGGACAGCCCCCCTCAGTACTTC. The rearrangement uses TRBV18 and TRBJ2-4, with 7 bases aligning to TRBD1. After removal of 2 bases from V and 12 bases from J, the junction contained 10 bases not matched to a gene. This CDR3 is 14 amino acids long. Germline V CDR1 and CDR2: KGHSH, LQKENI.

The chain joins TRBV14 to TRBJ2-1; tentatively, D is TRBD1 (6 bases). The germline V gene encodes CDR1 SGHDN and CDR2 FVKESK. V lost 1 base to trimming and J lost 7 bases, with 17 bases between them. This CDR3 comprises 16 residues. The CDR3, as DNA: TGTGCCAGCAGCCAAGTATCAGGGGCCCTGGGGAATGAGCAGTTCTTC. Translated, it gives CASSQVSGALGNEQFF.

The V gene is TRBV7-6, the J gene TRBJ1-3, with D perhaps matching TRBD1 (6 bases). Trimming pared 1 base from V and 1 base from J, leaving 20 bases between. This CDR3 has 19 residues. Germline V gene sequence: CDR1 SGHVS, CDR2 FNYEAQ. CDR3 nucleotide sequence: TGTGCCAGCAGCTTAGAAGGGCGGACAGCCTCAGCTTCTGGAAACACCATATATTTT. Its protein is CASSLEGRTASASGNTIYF.

The genes are TRBV7-2 and TRBJ2-1; D not certain. Per the germline V gene, CDR1 is SGHTA and CDR2 is FQGNSA. The CDR3 sequence is 14 residues long. With 5 bases removed from V and 6 bases from J, the gap between germline ends came to 14 bases. The CDR3 DNA reads TGTGCCAGCAGCCGCCCAGTGAGAGGCAATGAGCAGTTCTTC. Amino acids: CASSRPVRGNEQFF.

The gene calls are TRBV6-1 and TRBJ2-7; 9 positions match TRBD2. The CDR3 is made up of 15 amino acids. Germline lookup yields CDR1 MNHNS and CDR2 SASEGT. J lost 3 bases, V lost 1 base, and 4 bases had no gene match. The DNA for the CDR3 is TGTGCCAGCAGTGAAGGAGCGGGAGGCTTCTACGAGCAGTACTTC. Translation: CASSEGAGGFYEQYF.

The chain has TRBV12-3 or TRBV12-4 and TRBJ2-1; D is undetermined. V lost 4 bases, J lost 7 bases, and 2 bases lay in between. This CDR3 has 10 residues. The CDR3 bases are TGTGCCAGCAGTTCTAATGAGCAGTTCTTC. It translates to CASSSNEQFF.

The chain links TRBV10-3 to TRBJ2-1; 10 bases are a match to TRBD2. With V trimmed by 3 bases and J by 7 bases, 9 bases remained unmatched. Germline assignment: CDR1 ENHRY and CDR2 SYGVKD. This CDR3 spans 16 amino acids. The DNA of the CDR3 is TGTGCCATCAGTGACCGACTAGCGGGTCGTGGTAATGAGCAGTTCTTC. Protein: CAISDRLAGRGNEQFF.

This chain uses TRBV27 with TRBJ1-2; D perhaps matches TRBD1 (6 bases). Trimming removed 4 bases from V and 7 bases from J, with 16 bases in between. CDR1 is MNHEY, CDR2 SMNVEV, per germline (reference sequence). CDR3 size: 14 residues. CDR3 DNA: TGTGCCAGCAGTTCCCTGGACAGTTCAGGTGGCTACACCTTC. Protein sequence: CASSSLDSSGGYTF.

The chain has TRBV5-1 and TRBJ1-2; D is unclear. V gave up 3 bases and J gave up 3 bases, with 9 bases separating them. Germline V lookup: CDR1 SGHRS, CDR2 YFSETQ. This CDR3 has 13 residues. CDR3: CASSYEADYGYTF. The CDR3 DNA is TGCGCCAGCAGCTACGAAGCGGACTATGGCTACACCTTC.

V usage is TRBV19 and J usage is TRBJ2-7, with D possibly being TRBD1 (6 bases). The CDR3 sequence is 14 residues long. Germline values: CDR1 LNHDA, CDR2 SQIVND (reference sequence). V shed 2 bases and J shed 3 bases, with 11 bases lying between them. In nucleotides, the CDR3 is TGTGCCAGTAGTATACAGGGGCCCGACTACGAGCAGTACTTC. Encoded protein: CASSIQGPDYEQYF.

The CDR3 DNA reads as TGTGCCAGCAGTCAAGCCGCGGCTAGCGGGGACACAGATACGCAGTATTTT. Encoded protein: CASSQAAASGDTDTQYF. The chain employs TRBV27 and TRBJ2-3; 9 bases agree with TRBD2. Losses at the gene ends were 5 bases for V and 2 bases for J; bases not matched to a gene: 11. CDR1 and CDR2 (germline): MNHEY, SMNVEV (reference sequence). The CDR3 is 17 residues long.

This chain links TRBV7-8 with TRBJ1-3; D may be TRBD1 (5 bases). Trimming pared 5 bases from V and 4 bases from J, leaving 18 bases between. The germline gives CDR1 SGHVS, CDR2 FQNEAQ. The CDR3 covers 16 residues. The CDR3 sequence: CASSPPRGGAGNTIYF. CDR3 sequence (DNA): TGTGCCAGCAGCCCTCCTCGAGGAGGGGCGGGAAACACCATATATTTT.

This chain links TRBV7-2 with TRBJ2-5; tentative D call: TRBD1 (5 bases). The CDR3 spans 14 residues. Germline loops: CDR1 SGHTA, CDR2 FQGNSA. Trimming stripped 8 bases from V and 1 base from J, with 14 bases between. CDR3 DNA: TGTGCCAGCTCCCCTGACAGATCCCAAGAGACCCAGTACTTC. This encodes CASSPDRSQETQYF.

In its sample, this clone was seen once. The V and J genes are TRBV29-1 and TRBJ2-2; D call uncertain. CDR3 length equals 15 residues. The germline gives CDR1 SQVTM, CDR2 ANQGSEA. V dropped 3 bases and J dropped 1 base, with 12 bases sitting between them. The CDR3 bases are TGCAGCGTTGAGTCAGCGACCCAGAACACCGGGGAGCTGTTTTTT. Amino acid sequence: CSVESATQNTGELFF.

The chain couples TRBV19 to TRBJ2-7; 8 nucleotides line up with TRBD1. The CDR3 totals 14 residues. Germline V gene lookup returns CDR1 LNHDA and CDR2 SQIVND (reference sequence). V lost 4 bases and J lost 1; bases outside the gene matches: 3. CDR3 nucleotide sequence: TGTGCCAGTAGTACCCGGGACAGGTCCTACGAGCAGTACTTC. Translation gives CASSTRDRSYEQYF.

The chain is built from TRBV6-5 and TRBJ2-5, with a possible D match to TRBD2 (5 bases). In germline, CDR1 is MNHEY, CDR2 SVGAGI. Trimming removed 6 bases at V and 5 bases at J, with 16 bases between. The CDR3 contains 14 residues. In DNA, the CDR3 is TGTGCCAGCAGGAGGGCTACGACATCTGAGACCCAGTACTTC. Translating gives CASRRATTSETQYF.

This chain joins TRBV5-6 and TRBJ1-2, with TRBD1 as a possible D gene (6 bases). Germline lookup yields CDR1 SGHDT and CDR2 YYEEEE. Trimming took off 0 bases at V and 8 bases at J, with 14 bases between the two ends. The CDR3 contains 14 residues. This chain's CDR3 is CASSLDRGARGYTF. The DNA for the CDR3 is TGTGCCAGCAGCTTGGATCGGGGGGCAAGAGGCTACACCTTC.

This chain connects TRBV20-1 to TRBJ2-1, with a tentative D call TRBD1 (7 bases). The CDR3 runs 12 residues. Deletions cut 3 bases from V and 9 bases from J, with 12 bases between. The germline gives CDR1 DFQATT, CDR2 SNEGSKA (reference sequence). CDR3: CSASQGGVEQFF. CDR3 nucleotides: TGCAGTGCTAGTCAGGGGGGCGTTGAGCAGTTCTTC.

V usage is TRBV29-1 and J usage is TRBJ2-3; 10 positions match TRBD1. The CDR3 contains 13 residues. The trim removed 8 bases at V and 3 bases at J, leaving 5 bases unmatched. The germline V gene encodes CDR1 SQVTM and CDR2 ANQGSEA. The CDR3 DNA reads as TGCAGCATCCGGGACAGGGGTACAGATACGCAGTATTTT. Its translation is CSIRDRGTDTQYF.

This sequence joins TRBV7-2 and TRBJ2-7; 7 positions match TRBD1. The CDR3 length is 15 residues. V was clipped by 1 base and J by 2 bases; unmatched bases: 5. The germline gives CDR1 SGHTA, CDR2 FQGNSA. This CDR3 is CASSLEPGGTYEQYF. As DNA, the CDR3 is TGTGCCAGCAGCTTAGAGCCAGGGGGTACCTACGAGCAGTACTTC. Complete variable domain (other parts from reference TRBV7-2 and TRBJ2-7): GAGVSQSPSNKVTEKGKDVELRCDPISGHTALYWYRQSLGQGLEFLIYFQGNSAPDKSGLPSDRFSAERTGGSVSTLTIQRTQQEDSAVYLCASSLEPGGTYEQYFGPGTRLTVT.